The source of this TCR beta chain is a study of CD4 T cells in relation to SARS-CoV-2 and coronaviruses. Study-level information: Controls used an HIV-1 Nef peptide pool or no peptide.

Data came from immunoSEQ multiplex PCR; TCRdb stores just in-frame clones and leaves some out. The repertoire consists of 15,000 to 20,000 clones, with approximately 78% occurring once and the leading ten covering about 19%. The germline gives CDR1 LNHDA, CDR2 SQIVND (reference sequence). The CDR3 has 14 residues. The V and J ends lost 3 bases and 5 bases respectively, with 10 bases between them. With regard to this clone: Its matching antigen is unknown.

CD4+ T cells from unexposed donors were obtained before the COVID-19 pandemic (2011-2018). CD4+ T cells were isolated from the cells after 10 days of culture. Unexposed-donor CD4+ T cells were probed with SARS-CoV-2 S/N and four cold-coronavirus spikes, cells permitting. The sequence was collected from a human donor in good health. Sequenced sample: CD4+ T cells from PBMCs, cultured in vitro. The chain joins TRBV19 to TRBJ2-2, with D possibly being TRBD1 (5 bases). CDR3 in DNA: TGTGCCAGTAGTATTGACAGCGATACCGGGGAGCTGTTTTTT. This sequence encodes CASSIDSDTGELFF.